These 6 T cell receptor beta chains were sequenced from one sample in a study of T cells in Graves' hyperthyroidism and ophthalmopathy. The investigators amplified TCR beta CDR3 regions from RNA transcripts. Carried out on the TCR CDR3, a first-round RT-PCR used the HTBI primer set. TCRdb recomputed calls from the multiplex PCR reads with MiXCR, one row per CDR3 protein. The table records approximately 300,000 distinct CDR3 sequences, about 15% of them present only once. The material sequenced was blood. The receptors were sampled from a man in his thirties or forties with Graves' hyperthyroidism.

The chain combines TRBV7-8 with TRBJ1-5; weak D call: TRBD1 (5 bases). CDR1 is SGHVS and CDR2 is FQNEAQ in the germline V gene. V was trimmed by 4 bases and J by 1 base, leaving 11 bases between them. The CDR3 sequence is 15 residues long. CDR3 coding DNA: TGTGCCAGCAGCTCCAGGGACGTGAGCAATCAGCCCCAGCATTTT. Translated: CASSSRDVSNQPQHF.

V usage is TRBV19 and J usage is TRBJ1-1; 8 bases agree with TRBD1. Germline assignment: CDR1 LNHDA and CDR2 SQIVND (reference sequence). This CDR3 spans 16 amino acids. The J segment lost 4 bases and the V segment lost 4 bases, leaving 11 bases of the junction unmatched. Here the CDR3 DNA reads TGTGCCAGTAGTACCCGACAGGGGAATGGGCGCACTGAAGCTTTCTTT. Protein: CASSTRQGNGRTEAFF.

A remark on this clonotype: With a much larger clone just one base away, this may be a read error. This sequence joins TRBV6-2 or TRBV6-3 and TRBJ2-3, with TRBD1 as a possible D gene (5 bases). Germline V gene sequence: CDR1 MNHEY, CDR2 SVGEGT. This CDR3 is built from 16 residues. The CDR3 DNA reads as TGTACCAGCAGTTGGGGCCTAACCTCACTTAGGGATACGCAGTATTTT. This translates into CTSSWGLTSLRDTQYF.

The genes are TRBV19 and TRBJ1-1, with no clear D. The V end lost 6 bases, the J end lost 10 bases, and 12 bases lay between the germline ends. The CDR3 spans 11 residues. Germline V gene lookup returns CDR1 LNHDA and CDR2 SQIVND (reference sequence). The CDR3 DNA follows: TGTGCCAGTAGCCTCAAGCTGGTAGCTTTCTTT. Encoded protein: CASSLKLVAFF.

V is TRBV19 and J is TRBJ1-1; weak D call: TRBD1 (6 bases). Germline V gene data show CDR1 as LNHDA and CDR2 as SQIVND (reference sequence). The CDR3 contains 15 residues. V was clipped by 5 bases and J by 1 base, with 14 bases between them. The CDR3 sequence: CASSAPWTANTEAFF. The CDR3 bases are TGTGCCAGTAGTGCTCCGTGGACAGCGAACACTGAAGCTTTCTTT.

The table lists this clonotype with many counts. The chain links TRBV7-3 to TRBJ2-2; 12 bases map to TRBD1. Germline CDR1 is SGHTA and CDR2 is FQGTGA. The ends lost 3 bases at V and 1 base at J; junction bases unmatched: 3. The CDR3 totals 17 residues. The DNA for the CDR3 is TGTGCCAGCAGCTTGGGACAGGGGGCCGGGAACACCGGGGAGCTGTTTTTT. Protein product: CASSLGQGAGNTGELFF.